Following are 7 T cell receptor beta chains from one sample sequenced in a study of cytomegalovirus exposure and HLA in healthy donors. It was with 60 Vbeta and 13 Jbeta primers that the PCR ran. Clones were read by immunoSEQ multiplex PCR, and TCRdb kept only the in-frame ones, dropping some. The table records around 160,000 clones, about 79% of them present only once. The sample was PBMCs. Receptor source: a man between 50 and 59 years old in good health and CMV-seropositive.

This chain connects TRBV28 to TRBJ2-1; TRBD2 matches 11 bases. Germline CDR1 reads MDHEN; CDR2 reads SYDVKM. J lost 15 bases, V lost 6 bases, and 13 bases had no gene match. The CDR3 length is 14 residues. The CDR3 sequence is CASRTGTSGDRGFF. In DNA form, the CDR3 reads TGTGCCAGCAGGACCGGGACTAGCGGAGACAGGGGGTTCTTC.

This clone was observed once. The V call is TRBV4-1, the J call TRBJ1-2; no clear D. The CDR3 contains 14 residues. Trimming removed 4 bases at V and 3 bases at J, with 12 bases between. Germline CDR1 reads MGHRA; CDR2 reads YSYEKL. The CDR3, as DNA: TGCGCCAGCAGCCTGAGGGCAGGTCACTATGGCTACACCTTC. The encoded protein is CASSLRAGHYGYTF.

The chain links TRBV28 to TRBJ1-5, with D possibly TRBD1 on 5 matching bases. This CDR3 spans 15 amino acids. The V gene lost 5 bases and the J gene lost 11 bases, with 22 bases spanning the gap. Germline CDR1 reads MDHEN; CDR2 reads SYDVKM. CDR3 nucleotide sequence: TGTGCCAGCAGTCCAACCGGGGGGGGTTTCAGAGCCCAGCATTTT. Amino acids: CASSPTGGGFRAQHF.

The table lists this clone with a few counts. The rearrangement joins TRBV7-2 to TRBJ1-2, with 10 bases matching TRBD1. Looked up from germline, CDR1 is SGHTA and CDR2 is FQGNSA. The CDR3 consists of 16 residues. Trimming cost V 4 bases and J 8 bases; bases outside gene matches: 13. The DNA of the CDR3 is TGTGCCAGCAGCTCCACCCAACTATGGACAGGGGGAGGCTACACCTTC. Its translation: CASSSTQLWTGGGYTF.

This chain connects TRBV13 to TRBJ2-5, with TRBD2 identical over 15 bases. Losses at the gene ends were 4 bases for V and 3 bases for J; bases not matched to a gene: 6. CDR1 PRHDT and CDR2 FYEKMQ come from the germline V gene (reference sequence). CDR3 size: 17 residues. The CDR3 nucleotides read TGTGCCAGCAGCTCGGGACTAGCGGGGGGCGAAAAAGAGACCCAGTACTTC. Its protein product is CASSSGLAGGEKETQYF. The whole variable domain, filled in from reference TRBV13 and TRBJ2-5, reads AAGVIQSPRHLIKEKRETATLKCYPIPRHDTVYWYQQGPGQDPQFLISFYEKMQSDKGSIPDRFSAQQFSDYHSELNMSSLELGDSALYFCASSSGLAGGEKETQYFGPGTRLLVL.

The rearrangement links TRBV2 to TRBJ2-7; the match to TRBD2 covers 11 bases. Germline CDR1 SNHLY, CDR2 FYNNEI. This CDR3 is built from 17 residues. The V segment lost 6 bases and the J segment 3 bases; nucleotides outside the gene matches: 13. CDR3 sequence reads: CASRAGRLAGIHYEQYF. CDR3 nucleotide sequence: TGTGCCAGCAGGGCGGGGCGACTAGCGGGAATACACTACGAGCAGTACTTC.

The rearrangement uses TRBV9 and TRBJ2-5, with D unresolved. Looked up from germline, CDR1 is SGDLS and CDR2 is YYNGEE. There are 15 residues in the CDR3. Trimming removed 0 bases from V and 5 bases from J, with 14 bases in between. The CDR3 here is CASSVATSPRETQYF. The CDR3 DNA follows: TGTGCCAGCAGCGTAGCTACGTCCCCCAGGGAGACCCAGTACTTC.